The table lists the clone carrying this T cell receptor (beta chain) with a count of one. Its antigen is currently unknown. The data are from a study of cytomegalovirus exposure and HLA in healthy donors. Study-level findings and limits: In a later analysis, specific HLA alleles were associated with approximately 17,000 TCR beta sequences at a 0.05 false discovery rate.

In the PCR, 60 Vbeta and 13 Jbeta primers were used. Some clones are missing from TCRdb's copy, which holds only in-frame ones; the method was immunoSEQ multiplex PCR. Counted here are about 120,000 clones, roughly 69% occurring once; the ten biggest clones make up less than 9.5%. CDR3 length: 13 amino acids. Germline CDR1 MNHNY, CDR2 SVGAGI (reference sequence). V lost 6 bases and J 3 bases, leaving 12 bases between the germline ends. The chain recombines TRBV6-6 with TRBJ2-7, with D uncertain. Sequencing was done on a sample of PBMCs. The sequence came from a woman aged 40 to 55 in good health and CMV-seropositive. The CDR3 sequence is CASRHPSLYEQYF. The CDR3 nucleotides read TGTGCCAGCAGACACCCGTCTCTCTACGAGCAGTACTTC.